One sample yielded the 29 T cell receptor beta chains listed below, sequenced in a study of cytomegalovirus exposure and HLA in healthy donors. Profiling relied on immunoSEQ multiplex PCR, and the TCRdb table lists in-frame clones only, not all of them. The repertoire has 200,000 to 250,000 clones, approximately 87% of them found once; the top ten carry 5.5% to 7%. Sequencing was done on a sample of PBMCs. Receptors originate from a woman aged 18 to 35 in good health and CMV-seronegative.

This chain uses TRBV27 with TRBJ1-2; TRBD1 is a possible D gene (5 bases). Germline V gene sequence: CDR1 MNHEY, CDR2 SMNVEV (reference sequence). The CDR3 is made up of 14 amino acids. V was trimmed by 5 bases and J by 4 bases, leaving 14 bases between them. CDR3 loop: CASSRLGTAYGYTF. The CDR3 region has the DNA TGTGCCAGCAGTCGCCTTGGGACTGCCTATGGCTACACCTTC.

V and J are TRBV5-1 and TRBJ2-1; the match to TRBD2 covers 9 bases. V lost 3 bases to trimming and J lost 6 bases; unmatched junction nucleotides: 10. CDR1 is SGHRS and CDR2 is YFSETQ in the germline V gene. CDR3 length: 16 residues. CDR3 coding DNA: TGCGCCAGCAGCTCGCCAAACCTAGCGGGGCCCAATGAGCAGTTCTTC. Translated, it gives CASSSPNLAGPNEQFF.

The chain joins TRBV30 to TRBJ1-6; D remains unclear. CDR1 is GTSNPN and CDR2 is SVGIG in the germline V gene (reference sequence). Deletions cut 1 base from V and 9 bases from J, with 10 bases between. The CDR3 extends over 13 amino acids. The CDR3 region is CAWSGYTVSPLHF. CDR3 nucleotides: TGTGCCTGGAGTGGTTACACGGTTTCACCCCTCCACTTT.

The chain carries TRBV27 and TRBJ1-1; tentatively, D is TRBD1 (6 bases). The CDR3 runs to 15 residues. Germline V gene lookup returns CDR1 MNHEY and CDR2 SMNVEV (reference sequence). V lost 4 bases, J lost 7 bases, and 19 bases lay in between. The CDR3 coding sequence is TGTGCCAGCAGTTCTCCCCGCGGGGGGCAGGGTGAAGCTTTCTTT. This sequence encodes CASSSPRGGQGEAFF.

The CDR3 loop reads CASSNGHSYEQYF. In DNA, the CDR3 is TGTGCCAGTAGTAACGGCCACTCCTACGAGCAGTACTTC. The genes are TRBV19 and TRBJ2-7; D uncertain. The V end was cut by 4 bases, the J end by 0 bases, with 7 bases between. Per the germline V gene, CDR1 is LNHDA and CDR2 is SQIVND (reference sequence). The CDR3 covers 13 residues. The entire variable domain, with the rest obtained from reference TRBV19 and TRBJ2-7, is as follows: DGGITQSPKYLFRKEGQNVTLSCEQNLNHDAMYWYRQDPGQGLRLIYYSQIVNDFQKGDIAEGYSVSREKKESFPLTVTSAQKNPTAFYLCASSNGHSYEQYFGPGTRLTVT.

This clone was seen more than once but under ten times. The CDR3 DNA reads TGTGCCAGCTCACCATCGGTAACAGGAGGAAACTATGGCTACACCTTC. Its protein product is CASSPSVTGGNYGYTF. The chain employs TRBV18 and TRBJ1-2, with D possibly TRBD1 on 5 matching bases. CDR3 length: 16 residues. Trimming removed 2 bases from V and 2 bases from J, with 15 bases in between. Germline CDR1 reads KGHSH; CDR2 reads LQKENI.

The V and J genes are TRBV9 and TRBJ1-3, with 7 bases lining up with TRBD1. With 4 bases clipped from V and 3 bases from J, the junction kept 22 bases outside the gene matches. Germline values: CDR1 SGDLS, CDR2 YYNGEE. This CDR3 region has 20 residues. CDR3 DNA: TGTGCCAGCAGCCCGCCCCAGGGGGGGTGGGGTACCGGCGGTGGAAACACCATATATTTT. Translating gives CASSPPQGGWGTGGGNTIYF. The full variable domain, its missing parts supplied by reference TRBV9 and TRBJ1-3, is DSGVTQTPKHLITATGQRVTLRCSPRSGDLSVYWYQQSLDQGLQFLIQYYNGEERAKGNILERFSAQQFPDLHSELNLSSLELGDSALYFCASSPPQGGWGTGGGNTIYFGEGSWLTVV.

CDR3 amino acids: CASDGQGRGQPQHF. The CDR3 nucleotides read TGTGCCAGCGACGGACAGGGACGGGGTCAGCCCCAGCATTTT. The chain is built from TRBV2 and TRBJ1-5, with TRBD1 matching 8 bases. V lost 8 bases and J lost 6; bases outside the gene matches: 9. The germline V gene encodes CDR1 SNHLY and CDR2 FYNNEI. The CDR3 consists of 14 residues.

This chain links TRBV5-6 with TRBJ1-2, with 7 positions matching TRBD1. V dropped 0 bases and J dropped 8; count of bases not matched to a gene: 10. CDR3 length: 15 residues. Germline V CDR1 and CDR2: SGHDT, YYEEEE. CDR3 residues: CASSLEHLGTDGYTF. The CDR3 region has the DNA TGTGCCAGCAGCTTGGAACATCTTGGGACAGACGGCTACACCTTC.

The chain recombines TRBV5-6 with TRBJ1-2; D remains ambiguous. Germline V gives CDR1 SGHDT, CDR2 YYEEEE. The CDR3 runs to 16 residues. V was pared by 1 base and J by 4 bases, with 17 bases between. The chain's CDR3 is CASSLRTAVLSYGYTF. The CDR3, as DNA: TGTGCCAGCAGCTTGAGAACGGCAGTCTTATCCTATGGCTACACCTTC.

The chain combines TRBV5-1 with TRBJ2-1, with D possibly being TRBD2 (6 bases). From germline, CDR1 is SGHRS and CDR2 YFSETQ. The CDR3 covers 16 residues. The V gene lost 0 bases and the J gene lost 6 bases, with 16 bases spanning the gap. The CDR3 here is CASSLVSGDEGNEQFF. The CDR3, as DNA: TGCGCCAGCAGCTTGGTGTCGGGGGACGAAGGCAATGAGCAGTTCTTC.

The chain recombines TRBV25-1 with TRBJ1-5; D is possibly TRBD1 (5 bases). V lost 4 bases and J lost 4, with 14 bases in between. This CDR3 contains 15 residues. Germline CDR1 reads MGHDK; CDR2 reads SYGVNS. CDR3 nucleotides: TGTGCCAGCAGTGGAATAGGGACCGGGAATCAGCCCCAGCATTTT. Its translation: CASSGIGTGNQPQHF.

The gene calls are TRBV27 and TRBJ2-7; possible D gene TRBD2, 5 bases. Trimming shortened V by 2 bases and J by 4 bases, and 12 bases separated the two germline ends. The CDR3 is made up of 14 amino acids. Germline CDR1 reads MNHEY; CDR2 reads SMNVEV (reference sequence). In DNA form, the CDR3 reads TGTGCCAGCAGTTTAACCGGGGAACTTTACGAGCAGTACTTC. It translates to CASSLTGELYEQYF.

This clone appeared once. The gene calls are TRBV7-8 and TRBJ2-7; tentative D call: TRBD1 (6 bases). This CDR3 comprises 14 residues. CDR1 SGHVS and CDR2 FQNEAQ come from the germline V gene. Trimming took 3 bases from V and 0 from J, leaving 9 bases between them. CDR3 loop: CASSLGTSSYEQYF. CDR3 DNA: TGTGCCAGCAGCTTGGGGACATCCTCCTACGAGCAGTACTTC. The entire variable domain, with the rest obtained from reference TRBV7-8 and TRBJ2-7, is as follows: GAGVSQSPRYKVAKRGQDVALRCDPISGHVSLFWYQQALGQGPEFLTYFQNEAQLDKSGLPSDRFFAERPEGSVSTLKIQRTQQEDSAVYLCASSLGTSSYEQYFGPGTRLTVT.

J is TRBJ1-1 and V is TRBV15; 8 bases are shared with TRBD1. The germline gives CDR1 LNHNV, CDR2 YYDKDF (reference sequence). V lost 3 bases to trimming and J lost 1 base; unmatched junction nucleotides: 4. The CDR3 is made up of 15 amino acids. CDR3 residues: CATSSAGTGNTEAFF. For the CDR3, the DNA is TGTGCCACCAGCAGTGCCGGGACAGGGAACACTGAAGCTTTCTTT. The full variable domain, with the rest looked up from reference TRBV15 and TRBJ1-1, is DAMVIQNPRYQVTQFGKPVTLSCSQTLNHNVMYWYQQKSSQAPKLLFHYYDKDFNNEADTPDNFQSRRPNTSFCFLDIRSPGLGDTAMYLCATSSAGTGNTEAFFGQGTRLTVV.

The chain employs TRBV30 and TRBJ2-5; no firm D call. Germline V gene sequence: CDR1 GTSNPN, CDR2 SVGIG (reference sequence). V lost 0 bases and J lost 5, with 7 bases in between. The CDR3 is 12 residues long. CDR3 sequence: CAWSVPGETQYF. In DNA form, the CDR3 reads TGTGCCTGGAGTGTCCCCGGGGAGACCCAGTACTTC.

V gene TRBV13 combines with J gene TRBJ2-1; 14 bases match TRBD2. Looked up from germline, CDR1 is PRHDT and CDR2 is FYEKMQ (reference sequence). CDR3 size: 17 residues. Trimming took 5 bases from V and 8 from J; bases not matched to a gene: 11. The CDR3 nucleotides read TGTGCCAGCAGCCCCCGGGGACTAGCGGGAGAATATCATGAGCAGTTCTTC. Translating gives CASSPRGLAGEYHEQFF.

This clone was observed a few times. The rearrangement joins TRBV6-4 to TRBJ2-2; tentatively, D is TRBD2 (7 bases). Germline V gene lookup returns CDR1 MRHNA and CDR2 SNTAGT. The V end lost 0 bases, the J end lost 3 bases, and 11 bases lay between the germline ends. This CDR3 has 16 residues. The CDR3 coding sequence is TGTGCCAGCAGTGACTCTTGGCGGGGGCACACCGGGGAGCTGTTTTTT. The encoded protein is CASSDSWRGHTGELFF.

CDR3 in amino acids: CAWSVQIWVSGNTIYF. CDR3 bases: TGTGCCTGGAGTGTACAAATATGGGTGTCCGGAAACACCATATATTTT. The chain links TRBV30 to TRBJ1-3, with D unresolved. Trimming cost V 0 bases and J 4 bases, with 16 bases left between them. The CDR3 spans 16 residues. Germline CDR1 and CDR2: GTSNPN and SVGIG (reference sequence). Full variable domain (outside the CDR3, taken from reference TRBV30 and TRBJ1-3): SQTIHQWPATLVQPVGSPLSLECTVEGTSNPNLYWYRQAAGRGLQLLFYSVGIGQISSEVPQNLSASRPQDRQFILSSKKLLLSDSGFYLCAWSVQIWVSGNTIYFGEGSWLTVV.

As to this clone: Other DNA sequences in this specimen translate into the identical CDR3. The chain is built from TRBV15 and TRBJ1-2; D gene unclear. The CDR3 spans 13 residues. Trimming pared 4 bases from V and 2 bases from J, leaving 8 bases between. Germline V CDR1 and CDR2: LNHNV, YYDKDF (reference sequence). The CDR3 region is CATSKGTNYGYTF. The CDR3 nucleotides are TGTGCCACCAGCAAGGGCACCAACTATGGCTACACCTTC. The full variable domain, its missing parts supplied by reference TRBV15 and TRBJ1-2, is DAMVIQNPRYQVTQFGKPVTLSCSQTLNHNVMYWYQQKSSQAPKLLFHYYDKDFNNEADTPDNFQSRRPNTSFCFLDIRSPGLGDTAMYLCATSKGTNYGYTFGSGTRLTVV.

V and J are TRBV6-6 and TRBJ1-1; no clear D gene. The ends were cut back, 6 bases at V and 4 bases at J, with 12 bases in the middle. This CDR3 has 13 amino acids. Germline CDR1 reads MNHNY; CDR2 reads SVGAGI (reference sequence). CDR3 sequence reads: CASSSGARTEAFF. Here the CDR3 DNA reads TGTGCCAGCAGCTCAGGAGCCCGCACTGAAGCTTTCTTT.

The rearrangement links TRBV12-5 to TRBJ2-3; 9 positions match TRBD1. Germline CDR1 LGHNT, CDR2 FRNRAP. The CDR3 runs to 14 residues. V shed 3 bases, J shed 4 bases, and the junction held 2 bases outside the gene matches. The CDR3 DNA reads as TGTGCTAGTGGTTTTACAGGGGGCGCAGATACGCAGTATTTT. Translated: CASGFTGGADTQYF.

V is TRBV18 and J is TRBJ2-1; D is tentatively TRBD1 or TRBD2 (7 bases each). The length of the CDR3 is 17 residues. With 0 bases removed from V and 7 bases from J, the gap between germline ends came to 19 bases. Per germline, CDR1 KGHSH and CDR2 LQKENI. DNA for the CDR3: TGTGCCAGCTCACCACCGGGCTCAGGGGGAGCGGGGAATGAGCAGTTCTTC. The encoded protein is CASSPPGSGGAGNEQFF.

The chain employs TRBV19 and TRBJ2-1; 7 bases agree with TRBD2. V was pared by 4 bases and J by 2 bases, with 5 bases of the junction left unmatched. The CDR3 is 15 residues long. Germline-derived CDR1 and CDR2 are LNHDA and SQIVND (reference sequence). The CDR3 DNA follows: TGTGCCAGTAGTACCGGGACTAACGCCTACAATGAGCAGTTCTTC. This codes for CASSTGTNAYNEQFF.

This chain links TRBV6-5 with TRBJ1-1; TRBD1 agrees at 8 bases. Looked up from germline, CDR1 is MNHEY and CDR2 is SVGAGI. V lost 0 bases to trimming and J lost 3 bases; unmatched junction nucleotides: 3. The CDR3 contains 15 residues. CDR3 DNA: TGTGCCAGCAGTTACTCGGGCAGGGGGCACACTGAAGCTTTCTTT. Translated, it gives CASSYSGRGHTEAFF.

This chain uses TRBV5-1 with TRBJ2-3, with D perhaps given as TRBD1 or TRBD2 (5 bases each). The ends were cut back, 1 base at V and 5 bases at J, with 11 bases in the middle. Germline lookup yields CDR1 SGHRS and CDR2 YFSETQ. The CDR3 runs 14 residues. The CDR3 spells CASSLSWGKDTQYF. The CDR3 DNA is TGCGCCAGCAGCTTGTCCTGGGGGAAAGATACGCAGTATTTT.

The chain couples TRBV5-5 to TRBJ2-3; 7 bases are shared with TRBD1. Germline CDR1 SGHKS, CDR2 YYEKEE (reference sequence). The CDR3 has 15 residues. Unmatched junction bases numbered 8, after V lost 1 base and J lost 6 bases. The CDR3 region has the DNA TGTGCCAGCAGCTTGAGAGGGGGCGTTTCGGATACGCAGTATTTT. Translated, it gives CASSLRGGVSDTQYF.

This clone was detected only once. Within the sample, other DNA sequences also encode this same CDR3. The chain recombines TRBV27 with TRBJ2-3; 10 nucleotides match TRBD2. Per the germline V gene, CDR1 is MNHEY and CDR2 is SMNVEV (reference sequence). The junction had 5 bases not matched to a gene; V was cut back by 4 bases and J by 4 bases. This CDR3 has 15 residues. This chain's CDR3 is CASSSSGRGADTQYF. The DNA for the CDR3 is TGTGCCAGCAGTTCTAGCGGGAGAGGCGCAGATACGCAGTATTTT.

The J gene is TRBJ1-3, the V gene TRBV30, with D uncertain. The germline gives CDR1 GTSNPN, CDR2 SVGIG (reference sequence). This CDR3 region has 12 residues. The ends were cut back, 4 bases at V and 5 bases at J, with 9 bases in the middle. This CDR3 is CAWNKGRNTIYF. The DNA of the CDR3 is TGTGCCTGGAATAAGGGAAGAAACACCATATATTTT. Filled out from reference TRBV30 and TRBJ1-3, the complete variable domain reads SQTIHQWPATLVQPVGSPLSLECTVEGTSNPNLYWYRQAAGRGLQLLFYSVGIGQISSEVPQNLSASRPQDRQFILSSKKLLLSDSGFYLCAWNKGRNTIYFGEGSWLTVV.